What follows are 20 T cell receptor beta chains derived from one specimen sequenced in a study of radiotherapy plus CTLA-4 blockade in lung cancer. TCRdb keeps only in-frame clones here, not all; method: immunoSEQ multiplex PCR. The table shows tens of thousands of clones, with around 73% occurring only once. Sequenced material: peripheral blood, taken from a patient treated with radiotherapy plus ipilimumab. The source is a human donor with non-small cell lung cancer who had stable disease on radiotherapy plus ipilimumab.

This clone was detected only a few times. The chain carries TRBV7-2 and TRBJ1-1, with TRBD1 identical over 8 bases. With 3 bases clipped from V and 6 bases from J, the junction kept 6 bases outside the gene matches. The CDR3 is 14 residues long. Germline V gene sequence: CDR1 SGHTA, CDR2 FQGNSA. The CDR3 is CASSFQGANAEAFF. DNA of the CDR3: TGTGCCAGCAGCTTTCAGGGGGCAAACGCTGAAGCTTTCTTT.

The sample holds one count of this clone. The chain couples TRBV6-1 to TRBJ1-1; no clear D. Germline V CDR1 and CDR2: MNHNS, SASEGT. This CDR3 has 12 residues. Deletions cut 1 base from V and 8 bases from J, with 8 bases between. Here the CDR3 reads CASSEVSAEAFF. The CDR3 DNA reads TGTGCCAGCAGTGAAGTGTCAGCCGAAGCTTTCTTT.

A remark on this clone: Germline is not matched at one junction end, which may reflect a read error. This chain uses TRBV2 with TRBJ2-5, with D possibly being TRBD1 or TRBD2 (5 bases each). Germline-derived CDR1 and CDR2 are SNHLY and FYNNEI. This CDR3 comprises 13 residues. CDR3 sequence reads: CASSEYLSGTTDF. For the CDR3, the DNA is TGTGCCAGCAGTGAATATCTATCCGGGACGACCGACTTC.

The rearrangement uses TRBV30 and TRBJ2-4; 8 nucleotides align to TRBD1. V dropped 7 bases and J dropped 5; count of bases not matched to a gene: 13. Germline V gene sequence: CDR1 GTSNPN, CDR2 SVGIG (reference sequence). CDR3 length equals 15 residues. The CDR3, as DNA: TGTGCCTCGTTCCGGTGGGCACAGGGGGAAAACATTCAGTACTTC. This translates into CASFRWAQGENIQYF.

The rearrangement uses TRBV4-3 and TRBJ2-4; possible D gene TRBD1, 5 bases. Trimming removed 0 bases from V and 8 bases from J, with 17 bases in between. The germline V gene has CDR1 LGHNA and CDR2 YSLEER. The CDR3 contains 16 residues. CDR3 amino acids: CASSQESGRVFDIQYF. CDR3 bases: TGCGCCAGCAGCCAAGAATCGGGCAGGGTATTCGACATTCAGTACTTC.

The V and J genes are TRBV18 and TRBJ2-1; D tentatively fits TRBD1 or TRBD2 (5 bases each). The CDR3 contains 15 residues. In germline, CDR1 is KGHSH, CDR2 LQKENI. V was pared by 3 bases and J by 8 bases, with 17 bases between. The CDR3 loop is CASSPRGSTTDEQFF. Written as DNA, the CDR3 is TGTGCCAGCTCACCGAGGGGATCTACAACCGATGAGCAGTTCTTC.

The rearrangement uses TRBV6-5 and TRBJ2-7; D is unclear. CDR3 length: 14 residues. CDR1 and CDR2 from the germline V gene are MNHEY and SVGAGI. Trimming stripped 6 bases from V and 4 bases from J, with 16 bases between. The CDR3 is CASRPGSGVYEQYV. The CDR3, as DNA: TGTGCCAGCAGACCCGGGTCTGGAGTGTACGAGCAGTACGTC.

This rearrangement joins TRBV19 to TRBJ2-2; unclear D gene. The CDR3 extends over 14 amino acids. The germline V and J ends were trimmed by 7 bases and 2 bases, with 11 bases remaining between them. Germline V gene sequence: CDR1 LNHDA, CDR2 SQIVND (reference sequence). CDR3 sequence reads: CASIETLNTGELFF. DNA for the CDR3: TGTGCCAGTATAGAGACACTCAACACCGGGGAGCTGTTTTTT.

The chain carries TRBV7-9 and TRBJ1-2, with D uncertain. CDR1 and CDR2 from the germline V gene are SEHNR and FQNEAQ (reference sequence). The ends were cut back, 4 bases at V and 1 base at J, with 10 bases in the middle. The CDR3 totals 14 residues. The CDR3 loop is CASSSSLLNYGYTF. The DNA for the CDR3 is TGTGCCAGCAGCTCTAGTTTACTTAACTATGGCTACACCTTC.

The J gene is TRBJ1-1, the V gene TRBV5-4; D not certain. V lost 5 bases and J lost 5, with 13 bases in between. Germline V gene sequence: CDR1 SGHNT, CDR2 YYREEE (reference sequence). The CDR3 totals 13 residues. The CDR3 sequence: CASRPYWMTEAFF. CDR3 DNA: TGTGCCAGCAGACCTTACTGGATGACTGAAGCTTTCTTT.

CDR3 nucleotides: TGTGCCTCCGGGGGGTACCCGTCTGGAAACACCATATATTTT. It is translated as CASGGYPSGNTIYF. The chain recombines TRBV11-2 with TRBJ1-3, with D possibly TRBD1 on 5 matching bases. The V end lost 11 bases, the J end lost 1 base, and 15 bases lay between the germline ends. This CDR3 has 14 residues. Germline CDR1 is SGHAT and CDR2 is FQNNGV. Full variable domain (missing parts from reference TRBV11-2 and TRBJ1-3): EAGVAQSPRYKIIEKRQSVAFWCNPISGHATLYWYQQILGQGPKLLIQFQNNGVVDDSQLPKDRFSAERLKGVDSTLKIQPAKLEDSAVYLCASGGYPSGNTIYFGEGSWLTVV.

CDR3 protein: CASSLDGSGRGGYGYTF. DNA of the CDR3: TGTGCCAGCAGCTTAGACGGTAGTGGCAGGGGAGGCTATGGCTACACCTTC. This rearrangement joins TRBV7-6 to TRBJ1-2; possibly TRBD1 for D (6 bases). The germline gives CDR1 SGHVS, CDR2 FNYEAQ. V was shortened by 1 base and J by 4 bases, with 19 bases between the two germline ends. The CDR3 sequence is 17 residues long.

The sample holds one count of this clone. CDR3 amino acids: CASSLFQGRGETQYF. DNA of the CDR3: TGTGCCAGCAGCTTATTCCAGGGGCGTGGAGAGACCCAGTACTTC. V and J are TRBV11-2 and TRBJ2-5; TRBD1 is a possible D gene (6 bases). V shed 2 bases and J shed 4 bases, with 14 bases lying between them. CDR3 size: 15 residues. CDR1 is SGHAT, CDR2 FQNNGV, per germline.

This clone was counted a single time. The rearrangement links TRBV12-5 to TRBJ1-1, with a tentative D call TRBD1 (6 bases). CDR3 length equals 12 residues. Per germline, CDR1 LGHNT and CDR2 FRNRAP. Deletions cut 7 bases from V and 9 bases from J, with 15 bases between. CDR3 region: CASEQGFSQAFF. The CDR3 DNA reads TGTGCTAGTGAACAGGGATTTAGCCAAGCTTTCTTT. The entire variable domain, with the rest obtained from reference TRBV12-5 and TRBJ1-1, is as follows: DARVTQTPRHKVTEMGQEVTMRCQPILGHNTVFWYRQTMMQGLELLAYFRNRAPLDDSGMPKDRFSAEMPDATLATLKIQPSEPRDSAVYFCASEQGFSQAFFGQGTRLTVV.

The chain combines TRBV6-4 with TRBJ1-5, with a weak D call TRBD1 (5 bases). The CDR3 runs to 14 residues. Germline-derived CDR1 and CDR2 are MRHNA and SNTAGT. Trimming removed 5 bases at V and 4 bases at J, with 12 bases between. The CDR3, as DNA: TGTGCCAGCAGTCGGGAAGAGGGGAATCAGCCCCAGCATTTT. Protein: CASSREEGNQPQHF.

The chain is built from TRBV28 and TRBJ1-6; D not certain. This CDR3 has 13 residues. Germline CDR1 MDHEN, CDR2 SYDVKM. With 4 bases removed from V and 14 bases from J, the gap between germline ends came to 15 bases. Here the CDR3 reads CASSSYGQRALHF. The DNA for the CDR3 is TGTGCCAGCAGTTCCTACGGGCAGAGGGCCCTCCACTTT.

This clone appeared a few times. The chain carries TRBV6-1 and TRBJ2-7; 7 bases match TRBD1. V gave up 2 bases and J gave up 2 bases; unmatched junction bases: 6. Germline-derived CDR1 and CDR2 are MNHNS and SASEGT. The CDR3 length is 15 residues. The CDR3 nucleotides are TGTGCCAGCAGTGAATACGGGGACAGACCCTACGAGCAGTACTTC. Its translation is CASSEYGDRPYEQYF.

This clone was seen just once. The chain joins TRBV19 to TRBJ1-1; TRBD1 is a possible D gene (6 bases). Trimming took off 6 bases at V and 5 bases at J, with 22 bases between the two ends. Germline CDR1 LNHDA, CDR2 SQIVND (reference sequence). This CDR3 is 16 amino acids long. Written as DNA, the CDR3 is TGTGCCAGTAGGAAGGGACAAATGGCCGGTAGGACTGAAGCTTTCTTT. Amino acids: CASRKGQMAGRTEAFF.

The genes are TRBV4-3 and TRBJ1-2, with 10 nucleotides matching TRBD1. Trimming took 0 bases from V and 8 from J; bases not matched to a gene: 6. Germline CDR1 and CDR2: LGHNA and YSLEER. The CDR3 extends over 15 amino acids. DNA of the CDR3: TGCGCCAGCAGCCAAGATGACAGGGGGCTAGGCGGCTACACCTTC. This gives the protein CASSQDDRGLGGYTF.

The chain uses TRBV6-5 and TRBJ1-6; the D is unclear. Per the germline V gene, CDR1 is MNHEY and CDR2 is SVGAGI. With 7 bases removed from V and 6 bases from J, the gap between germline ends came to 16 bases. The length of the CDR3 is 15 residues. The CDR3 loop reads CASTDYSRSNSPLHF. Written as DNA, the CDR3 is TGTGCCAGCACCGATTACAGCCGGAGTAATTCACCCCTCCACTTT.